These T cell receptor beta chains were read from a single sample in a study of T cell responses to AZD1222 COVID-19 vaccine. Generated by immunoSEQ multiplex PCR, the TCRdb table keeps only in-frame clones and is missing some. Of about 150,000 clones listed, more than 90% are singletons. The material sequenced was peripheral blood, taken on day 0 of AZD1222 vaccination. Receptor source: an adult in good health. Each CDR3 is given with its conserved first and last residue. Each record gives: J gene, V gene, clone size, D gene, CDR3 DNA, CDR3 protein. D genes are given only for firm matches. Clone size is shown for a subset of rows, as once, few, many or a class of expanded clone.

>TRBJ1-5|TRBV19|NA|TRBD1
TGTGCCAGTAGCAGCCGGGACAGGGGACATAGCAATCAGCCCCAGCATTTT
CASSSRDRGHSNQPQHF
>TRBJ2-7|TRBV4-3|NA|NA
TGCGCCAGCAGCCAAGATAGAAGTCGCGAGCAGTACTTC
CASSQDRSREQYF
>TRBJ2-5|TRBV5-1|NA|TRBD2
TGCGCCAGCAAAACGGGAGGGCCGGGAGAGACCCAGTACTTC
CASKTGGPGETQYF
>TRBJ1-2|TRBV5-1|NA|TRBD1
TGCGCCAGCCGATTCCCCAACAGGGGACATGGCTACACCTTC
CASRFPNRGHGYTF
>TRBJ2-5|TRBV9|NA|TRBD2
TGTGCCAGCAGCTTCCGACTAGCGGGGGGGCTGGGAGAGACCCAGTACTTC
CASSFRLAGGLGETQYF
>TRBJ2-7|TRBV6-1|NA|NA
TGTGCCAGCAGTGAACCCCAGGGTGCCTACGAGCAGTACTTC
CASSEPQGAYEQYF
>TRBJ1-1|TRBV5-1|NA|NA
TGCGCCAGCAGCTACTCAGACCCGGTCGCTGAAGCTTTCTTT
CASSYSDPVAEAFF
>TRBJ1-4|TRBV6-2/TRBV6-3|NA|NA
TGTGCCAGCAGTACTTACGCCGAAAAACTGTTTTTT
CASSTYAEKLFF
>TRBJ2-7|TRBV27|NA|NA
TGTGCCAGCAGTTTAGCAGGGACCCCCTACGAGCAGTACTTC
CASSLAGTPYEQYF
>TRBJ2-7|TRBV5-1|NA|NA
TGCGCCAGCAGCTCGACGAGTGGCCAACGCGAGCAGTACTTC
CASSSTSGQREQYF
>TRBJ1-4|TRBV28|NA|NA
TGTGCCAGCAGTTTGTTAGCGGAGGAAAAACTGTTTTTT
CASSLLAEEKLFF
>TRBJ1-2|TRBV24-1|NA|NA
TGTGCCACCAGTGATTTCTCGTCCCAGGGCGTCAGCTACACCTTC
CATSDFSSQGVSYTF
>TRBJ2-2|TRBV20-1|NA|TRBD1
TGCAGTGCTAGTGATACCGGGACAGCTTCGAACACCGGGGAGCTGTTTTTT
CSASDTGTASNTGELFF
>TRBJ1-4|TRBV5-1|NA|TRBD1
TGCGCCAGCAGCTTGGCAGGACAGGGGAGTAATGAAAAACTGTTTTTT
CASSLAGQGSNEKLFF
>TRBJ2-5|TRBV18|NA|NA
TGTGCCAGCTCACCGGACTATTCCCGAGAGACCCAGTACTTC
CASSPDYSRETQYF
>TRBJ1-6|TRBV9|NA|NA
TGTGCCAGCAGCGAGGAGTACAGCTATTCACCCCTCCACTTT
CASSEEYSYSPLHF
>TRBJ1-2|TRBV6-5|NA|NA
TGTGCCAGCAGTTACTCCCCCGGCGCACCGAACTATGGCTACACCTTC
CASSYSPGAPNYGYTF
>TRBJ2-1|TRBV3-1/TRBV3-2|NA|TRBD1
TGTGCCAGCAGCCGCGGGACAGGGGATTACAATGAGCAGTTCTTC
CASSRGTGDYNEQFF
>TRBJ2-5|TRBV9|NA|TRBD2
TGTGCCAGCAGCGTAGAGGGGGGACTAGCGGGACTAGAGACCCAGTACTTC
CASSVEGGLAGLETQYF
>TRBJ2-3|TRBV5-1|NA|NA
TGCGCCAGCAGGCCCTATCTCTACGGCACAGATACGCAGTATTTT
CASRPYLYGTDTQYF
>TRBJ1-3|TRBV28|once|NA
TGTGCCAGCAGTGGCTACAGGGGAAACACCATATATTTT
CASSGYRGNTIYF
>TRBJ1-2|TRBV19|NA|NA
TGTGCCAGTAGTGTCGGGGGGCTCTATGGCTACACCTTC
CASSVGGLYGYTF
>TRBJ1-5|TRBV19|NA|NA
TGTGCCAGTAGTCCAGGCGTGTATAGCAATCAGCCCCAGCATTTT
CASSPGVYSNQPQHF
>TRBJ2-5|TRBV11-2|NA|TRBD2
TGTGCCAGCAGCTTCGGTAGCGGGAGGGAGACCCAGTACTTC
CASSFGSGRETQYF
>TRBJ1-6|TRBV5-1|NA|NA
TGCGCCAGCAGCTTGGAGACAGGCAGCTCCTATAATTCACCCCTCCACTTT
CASSLETGSSYNSPLHF
>TRBJ2-3|TRBV21-1|NA|NA
TGTGCCAGCAGCAAAGAGACTAGCGGGGGAGACCCCACAGATACGCAGTATTTT
CASSKETSGGDPTDTQYF
>TRBJ1-2|TRBV9|NA|NA
TGTGCCAGCAGCGTAGCTTCATTGGGGTCGGGTGGCTACACCTTC
CASSVASLGSGGYTF
>TRBJ1-1|TRBV7-9|NA|NA
TGTGCCAGCAGCGCATACCTGAACACTGAAGCTTTCTTT
CASSAYLNTEAFF
>TRBJ2-3|TRBV29-1|NA|NA
TGCAGCGTTGAAGGGGCGTCTCGCACAGATACGCAGTATTTT
CSVEGASRTDTQYF
>TRBJ2-4|TRBV15|NA|TRBD2
TGTGCCACCAGCAGAGATGTGGGAGGGCTAGCCAAAAACATTCAGTACTTC
CATSRDVGGLAKNIQYF
>TRBJ1-1|TRBV5-1|NA|NA
TGCGCCAGCAGCGCCGCAGGGGCCCGGGGCACTGAAGCTTTCTTT
CASSAAGARGTEAFF
>TRBJ1-6|TRBV5-1|NA|TRBD1
TGCGCCAGCCGGGACAGGTATAATTCACCCCTCCACTTT
CASRDRYNSPLHF
>TRBJ1-6|TRBV19|few|NA
TGTGCCAGTGCGCAGGGAAATAGCAATTCACCCCTCCACTTT
CASAQGNSNSPLHF
>TRBJ1-3|TRBV18|NA|NA
TGTGCCAGCTCACCAATCGCGGCAACTGGAAACACCATATATTTT
CASSPIAATGNTIYF
>TRBJ2-3|TRBV4-3|NA|TRBD2
TGCGCCAGCAGTAGCGGGGGCCTTGGCACAGATACGCAGTATTTT
CASSSGGLGTDTQYF
>TRBJ1-5|TRBV2|NA|TRBD1
TGTGCCAGCAGTGGGACAGGGTTGAGCAATCAGCCCCAGCATTTT
CASSGTGLSNQPQHF
>TRBJ1-2|TRBV6-5|NA|TRBD1
TGTGCCAGCACCCCCGGGACAGGGACCGACTACACCTTC
CASTPGTGTDYTF
>TRBJ1-1|TRBV18|NA|NA
TGTGCCAGCTCACCACCGGCCCCGGGGGGGGGCACTGAAGCTTTCTTT
CASSPPAPGGGTEAFF
>TRBJ2-3|TRBV5-4|NA|NA
TGTGCCAGCAGCTTGTTCGTGGGGGGAAGCACAGATACGCAGTATTTT
CASSLFVGGSTDTQYF
>TRBJ2-1|TRBV7-3|NA|NA
TGTGCCAGCAGCCCGGGACGGAACAATGAGCAGTTCTTC
CASSPGRNNEQFF
>TRBJ2-7|TRBV10-1|NA|NA
TGCGCCAGCAGTGAAGTGGACCGTCCCTACGAGCAGTACTTC
CASSEVDRPYEQYF
>TRBJ1-3|TRBV9|NA|TRBD1
TGTGCCAGCAGCGTAGGGGCAACGAGGGGGCCCGGAAACACCATATATTTT
CASSVGATRGPGNTIYF
>TRBJ2-1|TRBV6-4|NA|TRBD2
TGTGCCAGCAGTACTAGCGGGGGGGCGGCCAATGAGCAGTTCTTC
CASSTSGGAANEQFF
>TRBJ1-1|TRBV3-1/TRBV3-2|NA|NA
TGTGCCAGCAGCCAAGAAGGGGCCTTACAGCTACTTGAAGCTTTCTTT
CASSQEGALQLLEAFF
>TRBJ1-1|TRBV29-1|NA|NA
TGCAGCGTGAGGGTCTCGGGGACTGAAGCTTTCTTT
CSVRVSGTEAFF
>TRBJ2-3|TRBV30|NA|NA
TGTGCCTGGACAGAGATAACAGATACGCAGTATTTT
CAWTEITDTQYF
>TRBJ1-5|TRBV18|few|NA
TGTGCCAGCTCAGGCAGGGCGTCCTCCTTTAGCAATCAGCCCCAGCATTTT
CASSGRASSFSNQPQHF
>TRBJ2-1|TRBV4-1|NA|TRBD2
TGCGCCAGCAGCCATGCCGCGACTAGCGGGGTAGACAATGAGCAGTTCTTC
CASSHAATSGVDNEQFF
>TRBJ1-1|TRBV3-1/TRBV3-2|NA|TRBD1
TGTGCCAGCAGCCTACAGGACAGGCCCCTGAACACTGAAGCTTTCTTT
CASSLQDRPLNTEAFF
>TRBJ2-3|TRBV5-1|few|NA
TGCGCCAGCAGCTTAGGGGTTCCAGATACGCAGTATTTT
CASSLGVPDTQYF
>TRBJ1-2|TRBV24-1|NA|NA
TGTGCCACCAGTTATGGAACTCTTGGCTACACCTTC
CATSYGTLGYTF
>TRBJ1-5|TRBV5-6|NA|NA
TGTGCCAGCAGCTTGTCAAGGGATCAGCCCCAGCATTTT
CASSLSRDQPQHF